These 10 T cell receptor beta chains were sequenced from one sample in a study of blood T cells in healthy people across ages. The second PCR ran about 6 to 12 cycles with a sample-barcoded 5' primer and J-beta primers. TCRdb called the 5' RACE reads again in MiXCR, with one record for every CDR3 protein. The table has about 800,000 distinct CDR3 sequences, nearly 60% seen once. The sample was blood. The receptors were sampled from a man aged 25 to 40 in good health.

This clonotype came up a few times. V gene TRBV7-2 combines with J gene TRBJ2-4; D may be TRBD1 (5 bases). This CDR3 is 14 amino acids long. The germline V and J ends were trimmed by 3 bases and 7 bases, with 13 bases remaining between them. From germline, CDR1 is SGHTA and CDR2 FQGNSA. The CDR3 loop is CASSLDTVWNIQYF. The CDR3 region has the DNA TGTGCCAGCAGCTTGGACACCGTCTGGAACATTCAGTACTTC. The whole variable domain, filled in from reference TRBV7-2 and TRBJ2-4, reads GAGVSQSPSNKVTEKGKDVELRCDPISGHTALYWYRQSLGQGLEFLIYFQGNSAPDKSGLPSDRFSAERTGGSVSTLTIQRTQQEDSAVYLCASSLDTVWNIQYFGAGTRLSVL.

The chain recombines TRBV7-2 with TRBJ2-3; weak D call: TRBD2 (5 bases). The CDR3 loop spans 14 amino acids. The ends were cut back, 6 bases at V and 3 bases at J, with 13 bases in the middle. Germline CDR1 is SGHTA and CDR2 is FQGNSA. CDR3 residues: CASRPDLPTDTQYF. CDR3 nucleotide sequence: TGTGCCAGCAGACCGGACTTACCAACAGATACGCAGTATTTT.

This clonotype was detected a few times. V and J are TRBV14 and TRBJ2-7; 10 bases match TRBD2. The J call may be incorrect, as the DNA end agrees better with TRBJ2-5. Looked up from germline, CDR1 is SGHDN and CDR2 is FVKESK. The CDR3 is 16 residues long. The CDR3 is CASSLLAGAPGETQYF. In DNA form, the CDR3 reads TGTGCCAGCAGCCTTCTAGCGGGAGCTCCGGGGGAGACCCAGTACTTC.

The genes are TRBV15 and TRBJ1-2; D gene unclear. This CDR3 is built from 17 residues. V shed 1 base and J shed 5 bases, with 20 bases lying between them. The germline V gene encodes CDR1 LNHNV and CDR2 YYDKDF (reference sequence). The CDR3 coding sequence is TGTGCCACCAGCAGAGGTGTGAGTGAAGCCCAGACTTATGGCTACACCTTC. Translating it yields CATSRGVSEAQTYGYTF.

In its sample, this clonotype was seen once. V gene TRBV28 combines with J gene TRBJ2-7, with unresolved D. This CDR3 is 13 amino acids long. Trimming left V 6 bases short and J 2 bases short, with 11 bases between. The germline gives CDR1 MDHEN, CDR2 SYDVKM. CDR3 DNA sequence: TGTGCCAGCAGCCACGGCGGAACCTACGAGCAGTACTTC. It is translated as CASSHGGTYEQYF.

A few counts support this clonotype. V usage is TRBV28 and J usage is TRBJ2-6; 9 positions match TRBD2. Per the germline V gene, CDR1 is MDHEN and CDR2 is SYDVKM. CDR3 size: 18 residues. V trimming: 2 bases; J trimming: 0 bases; junction bases outside the gene matches: 5. CDR3 region: CASSLASGTFSGANVLTF. CDR3 bases: TGTGCCAGCAGTTTAGCTAGCGGGACCTTCTCTGGGGCCAACGTCCTGACTTTC.

This rearrangement joins TRBV5-1 to TRBJ2-4; TRBD1 or TRBD2 may be the D gene (7 bases each). Germline V gene lookup returns CDR1 SGHRS and CDR2 YFSETQ. The V and J ends lost 3 bases and 8 bases respectively, with 21 bases between them. The CDR3 covers 16 residues. The CDR3 DNA reads as TGCGCCAGCAGCTCTACAGGGGAGGGGATGGGTGACATTCAGTACTTC. This codes for CASSSTGEGMGDIQYF.

In this sample, this clonotype turned up once. V is TRBV6-5 and J is TRBJ2-2, with D perhaps TRBD2 (5 bases). Germline V lookup: CDR1 MNHEY, CDR2 SVGAGI. This CDR3 region has 19 residues. V was shortened by 1 base and J by 1 base, with 19 bases between the two germline ends. The CDR3 region is CASSYFPLRTALNTGELFF. The CDR3 DNA reads as TGTGCCAGCAGTTACTTCCCACTTCGGACTGCATTGAACACCGGGGAGCTGTTTTTT.

In DNA form, the CDR3 reads TGTGCCAGCACCAGTAGGCCGGGGGTTACCTACAATGAGCAGTTCTTC. This codes for CASTSRPGVTYNEQFF. This rearrangement joins TRBV3-1 to TRBJ2-1; D perhaps matches TRBD2 (6 bases). The CDR3 contains 16 residues. V lost 7 bases and J lost 2, with 18 bases in between. The germline gives CDR1 LGHDT, CDR2 YNNKEL (reference sequence).

This clonotype was picked up many times. The V gene is TRBV21-1, the J gene TRBJ1-2; TRBD1 reflects the table's D call only, with no check against the DNA. TRBV21-1 is labeled a pseudogene. This CDR3 is 20 amino acids long. CDR3 residues: CASVGTATSCGRYRGYGYTF. In nucleotides, the CDR3 is TGTGCCAGCGTTGGCACAGCAACCTCATGCGGAAGATACAGGGGGTATGGCTACACCTTC.